These 15 T cell receptor beta chains were sequenced from one sample in a study of cytomegalovirus exposure and HLA in healthy donors (dated by TCRdb to about 2017). The method was the immunoSEQ multiplex PCR assay. For the multiplex PCR, a mixture combining 60 forward primers for TCR Vbeta segments and 13 reverse primers for TCR Jbeta segments was used. This is the immuneACCESS table as TCRdb keeps it, with only in-frame sequences that have V and J called. A part of the clones is gone; compared with another copy, unresolved V genes explain less than half, and the rest is unexplained. The sample yields some 150,000 clones; roughly a tenth were counted once. The ten largest clones capture about 1.7% of the sample. The material sequenced was PBMCs. The origin of the receptors is a male donor in good health and CMV-seronegative.

This clone has a handful of counts. The chain employs TRBV9 and TRBJ2-7; 7 bases agree with TRBD1. V shed 3 bases, J shed 6 bases, and the junction held 15 bases outside the gene matches. This CDR3 has 16 residues. The germline gives CDR1 SGDLS, CDR2 YYNGEE. For the CDR3, the DNA is TGTGCCAGCAGCGCCATAGGGGGCAGCCCAGGGGGCGAGCAGTACTTC. It translates to CASSAIGGSPGGEQYF.

The sample holds a few counts of this clone. V and J are TRBV5-1 and TRBJ2-7, with TRBD1 identical over 8 bases. The junction had 8 bases not matched to a gene; V was cut back by 0 bases and J by 0 bases. The germline CDR1 and CDR2 sequences are SGHRS and YFSETQ. This CDR3 comprises 17 residues. CDR3 nucleotide sequence: TGCGCCAGCAGCTTGGATGTGACAGGGGCTAGCTCCTACGAGCAGTACTTC. Amino acid sequence: CASSLDVTGASSYEQYF. Supplemented by reference TRBV5-1 and TRBJ2-7, the full variable domain reads KAGVTQTPRYLIKTRGQQVTLSCSPISGHRSVSWYQQTPGQGLQFLFEYFSETQRNKGNFPGRFSGRQFSNSRSEMNVSTLELGDSALYLCASSLDVTGASSYEQYFGPGTRLTVT.

The chain combines TRBV7-2 with TRBJ2-7, with no clear D. V was shortened by 6 bases and J by 6 bases, with 9 bases between the two germline ends. CDR1 is SGHTA, CDR2 FQGNSA, per germline. CDR3 length equals 11 residues. DNA for the CDR3: TGTGCCAGCAGTCCGTATATCGAGCAGTACTTC. It yields the protein CASSPYIEQYF.

This clone appeared a few times. The chain carries TRBV27 and TRBJ2-7, with 11 bases that match TRBD1. The CDR3 is 14 amino acids. J lost 5 bases, V lost 6 bases, and 6 bases had no gene match. Per germline, CDR1 MNHEY and CDR2 SMNVEV (reference sequence). The CDR3 here is CASSERGQGDEQYF. The CDR3 DNA is TGTGCCAGCAGCGAAAGGGGACAGGGGGACGAGCAGTACTTC.

The chain uses TRBV9 and TRBJ2-1; TRBD2 is a possible D gene (6 bases). The germline CDR1 and CDR2 sequences are SGDLS and YYNGEE. This CDR3 region has 17 residues. The germline V and J ends were trimmed by 0 bases and 8 bases, with 21 bases remaining between them. CDR3 sequence reads: CASSVAPRAGSGDEQFF. DNA for the CDR3: TGTGCCAGCAGCGTAGCTCCACGGGCGGGAAGCGGCGATGAGCAGTTCTTC.

The V and J genes are TRBV2 and TRBJ1-5, with 8 bases matching TRBD1. J was trimmed by 0 bases and V by 9 bases; bases with no gene match: 4. There are 14 residues in the CDR3. Germline CDR1 SNHLY, CDR2 FYNNEI. This chain's CDR3 is CASRGQASNQPQHF. CDR3 DNA sequence: TGTGCCAGTAGGGGACAGGCTAGCAATCAGCCCCAGCATTTT.

The V and J genes are TRBV29-1 and TRBJ1-5; a weak D match, TRBD1 (5 bases). V was shortened by 0 bases and J by 0 bases, with 9 bases between the two germline ends. Germline V gene data show CDR1 as SQVTM and CDR2 as ANQGSEA. The CDR3 is 15 residues long. CDR3 residues: CSVEEEGYSNQPQHF. The CDR3 bases are TGCAGCGTTGAAGAGGAGGGGTATAGCAATCAGCCCCAGCATTTT.

The rearrangement links TRBV13 to TRBJ2-3; weak D call: TRBD2 (5 bases). The germline V gene encodes CDR1 PRHDT and CDR2 FYEKMQ (reference sequence). Trimming removed 5 bases from V and 1 base from J, with 16 bases in between. CDR3 length: 16 amino acids. The CDR3 DNA follows: TGTGCCAGCAGCGCTGGGCCGGCCGGGGGCACAGATACGCAGTATTTT. Translation gives CASSAGPAGGTDTQYF.

The chain carries TRBV2 and TRBJ1-2; D ambiguous. The V end lost 4 bases, the J end lost 3 bases, and 12 bases lay between the germline ends. This CDR3 spans 14 amino acids. CDR1 is SNHLY, CDR2 FYNNEI, per germline. CDR3 loop: CASSVLGGDYGYTF. The CDR3 bases are TGTGCCAGCAGTGTACTAGGCGGGGACTATGGCTACACCTTC.

This chain links TRBV7-8 with TRBJ1-2; 9 bases fit TRBD1. There are 15 residues in the CDR3. CDR1 is SGHVS, CDR2 FQNEAQ, per germline. V trimming: 4 bases; J trimming: 3 bases; junction bases outside the gene matches: 6. CDR3 in amino acids: CASSSAGTGHYGYTF. The CDR3 nucleotides read TGTGCCAGCAGCTCCGCCGGGACAGGGCACTATGGCTACACCTTC.

The CDR3 DNA follows: TGTGCCAGCAGCCAACTAGCGGGGGTTTCCGGGGAGCTGTTTTTT. Translated: CASSQLAGVSGELFF. The chain links TRBV14 to TRBJ2-2, with 10 positions matching TRBD2. The CDR3 runs to 15 residues. Looked up from germline, CDR1 is SGHDN and CDR2 is FVKESK. The J segment lost 6 bases and the V segment lost 2 bases, leaving 3 bases of the junction unmatched.

This clone has just a few counts. This chain connects TRBV5-1 to TRBJ1-1; 8 nucleotides line up with TRBD1. The CDR3 totals 18 residues. The V gene's germline CDR1 is SGHRS and CDR2 YFSETQ. V shed 4 bases, J shed 5 bases, and the junction held 19 bases outside the gene matches. CDR3 residues: CASSPARDRGFRGTEAFF. The CDR3 DNA is TGCGCCAGCAGCCCGGCACGCGACAGGGGATTCCGAGGGACTGAAGCTTTCTTT. Variable domain in full (rest from reference TRBV5-1 and TRBJ1-1): KAGVTQTPRYLIKTRGQQVTLSCSPISGHRSVSWYQQTPGQGLQFLFEYFSETQRNKGNFPGRFSGRQFSNSRSEMNVSTLELGDSALYLCASSPARDRGFRGTEAFFGQGTRLTVV.

In its sample, this clone was seen a few times. The V and J genes are TRBV29-1 and TRBJ2-3; weak D call: TRBD2 (5 bases). Looked up from germline, CDR1 is SQVTM and CDR2 is ANQGSEA. V lost 7 bases and J lost 2, with 16 bases in between. CDR3 length equals 14 residues. CDR3 sequence: CSAPNRGNTDTQYF. As DNA, the CDR3 is TGCAGCGCTCCTAATCGGGGTAACACAGATACGCAGTATTTT.

The chain is built from TRBV5-6 and TRBJ2-7, with D possibly matching TRBD1 (6 bases). The V gene lost 3 bases and the J gene lost 5 bases, with 24 bases spanning the gap. CDR3 length: 17 residues. The germline V gene has CDR1 SGHDT and CDR2 YYEEEE. CDR3: CASSSTVRAGQGHEQYF. CDR3 bases: TGTGCCAGCAGCTCAACCGTGAGGGCAGGGCAGGGGCACGAGCAGTACTTC.

This clone has a handful of counts. The gene calls are TRBV4-1 and TRBJ1-6, with 7 bases lining up with TRBD1. In germline, CDR1 is MGHRA, CDR2 YSYEKL. CDR3 length: 15 amino acids. The V gene end was trimmed by 0 bases and the J gene end by 10 bases; junction bases not matched to a gene: 6. CDR3 amino acids: CASSQENRGGSPLHF. The DNA of the CDR3 is TGCGCCAGCAGCCAAGAAAACAGGGGTGGGTCACCCCTCCACTTT.